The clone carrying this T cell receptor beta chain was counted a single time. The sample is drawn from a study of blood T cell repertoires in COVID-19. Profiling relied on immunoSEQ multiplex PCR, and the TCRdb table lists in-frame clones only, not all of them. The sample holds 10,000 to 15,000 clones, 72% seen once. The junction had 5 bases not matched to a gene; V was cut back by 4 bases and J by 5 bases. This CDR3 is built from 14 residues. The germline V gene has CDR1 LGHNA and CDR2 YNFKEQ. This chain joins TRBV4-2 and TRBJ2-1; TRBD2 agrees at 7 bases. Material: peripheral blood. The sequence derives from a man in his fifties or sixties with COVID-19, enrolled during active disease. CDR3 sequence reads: CASSRSSGNNEQFF. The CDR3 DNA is TGTGCCAGCAGCCGATCTAGCGGAAACAATGAGCAGTTCTTC.